This T cell receptor beta chain was observed in a study of blood T cell repertoires in COVID-19. Study overall: Some COVID-19 samples were acute and others convalescent; all came from the United States, Italy and Spain. The analysed material was cDNA or gDNA that came from T cells, B-cell-depleted T cells, or PBMCs.

In the study's own analysis: Researchers report that nucleated cell counts were estimated from reference gene primer amplification. Sequencing was performed with immunoSEQ multiplex PCR; in TCRdb, only in-frame clones are kept and a portion is missing. Clone size and V and J calls were adopted from that table, with D and trimming inferred from the DNA. The sample records about 240,000 clones, about nine tenths being singletons. V lost 1 base to trimming and J lost 5 bases; unmatched junction nucleotides: 15. The CDR3 runs to 17 residues. The sequence was collected from a man aged 60-69 years with acute or convalescent COVID-19. The source material was peripheral blood. This rearrangement joins TRBV5-3 to TRBJ2-7, with TRBD2 matching over 7 bases. TRBV5-3 counts as an open reading frame of uncertain function. This CDR3 is CARSLLLWEGPLHEQYF. The CDR3 DNA is TGTGCCAGAAGCTTGTTGTTATGGGAGGGCCCCTTACACGAGCAGTACTTC.